The clone carrying this TCR beta chain was seen ten or more times. What it recognizes is unknown. Germline trimming cut 4 bases from V and 7 bases from J; bases unmatched to any gene: 7. This CDR3 region has 14 residues. In germline, CDR1 is SQVTM, CDR2 ANQGSEA. TCRdb reprocessed the 5' RACE reads via MiXCR and lists one record per CDR3 protein. The data contain roughly 230,000 distinct CDR3 sequences, about 8% of them seen just once; the ten biggest clones take up around 3%. All donors were healthy Caucasians. The data belong to a study of identical twins. Study-wide results and caveats: Analyses of zero insertions could, in part, be confounded by invariant MAIT and iNKT cells. Where out-of-frame alpha sequences were twin-shared, they showed excess low generation probability.

These same data were also listed under a study on yellow fever vaccine responses in identical twins.

This TCR was sampled from a woman aged 18-29 years in good health. The rearrangement uses TRBV29-1 and TRBJ2-1; 10 nucleotides line up with TRBD2. Sequencing was carried out using CD8+ T cells sorted from blood. DNA of the CDR3: TGCAGCGTTGGGAGGCTAGCGGGAGAGAATGAGCAGTTCTTC. Its translation is CSVGRLAGENEQFF.